This T cell receptor beta chain was identified during a study of shared clonotypes between healthy human individuals (dated by TCRdb to about 2020). General notes on the study: A couple of women and a few men aged 18 to 49 years were included in the cohort. For each donor, CD4 naive and CD4 memory were each run on three plates, CD8 naive on two plates, and CD8 memory on one plate. Blood TCR repertoires of roughly five healthy adults were deeply sequenced to estimate repertoire size and the extent of clonotype sharing between individuals. To increase sequencing depth and limit assay-specific biases, TCR repertoire library preparation and sequencing were carried out by different laboratories using diverse techniques. Leukapheresis yielded between about 0.85 and 9.5 billion PBMCs per donor. Findings and caveats that apply to the study as a whole: Sampling was limited to blood, and TCR repertoires in tissue likely differ from TCR repertoires in blood. Across a handful of donors, approximately 4.9% of naive CD4, roughly 3.3% of naive CD8, 2.3% of memory CD4, and 0.4% to 0.45% of memory CD8 clonotypes were shared. Because the study included a small number of donors, the genetic and exposure-history diversity represented was limited. Compared with non-shared clonotypes, clonotypes shared by all four sorted-subset donors had higher generation probabilities. Pairwise subsampling led to the expectation that sequencing depth would affect the degree of clonotype sharing among donors. Rarefaction of sorted-subset datasets indicated incomplete sequencing despite the large sequencing depth. Larger estimated clonotype richness was generally found for naive subsets than for memory subsets.

The donors were healthy, HIV-negative adults who had no recently reported acute infections or vaccinations. Only Caucasian adults living in Nashville, Tennessee, USA were represented among the donors. CD4+ T cells were enriched by magnetic negative selection, after which naive cells were positively selected on CD45RA and the negative fraction was taken as the memory subset. After blood collection by leukapheresis, PBMCs were isolated using Ficoll-Histopaque density gradient centrifugation and then cryopreserved in the vapor phase of liquid nitrogen. Purity and quantity of every magnetically sorted T cell population were checked by analytical flow cytometry. Genomic DNA was isolated from every sorted fraction and measured by UV absorbance on a Nanodrop 2000c. TCR CDR3 regions were amplified from genomic DNA by multiplex PCR using the deep immunoSEQ assay. For each cell subset, the extracted genomic DNA was distributed evenly across all wells of several immunoSEQ 96-well plates, and each plate served as one replicate. For sorted subsets, each replicate PCR was loaded with 150 to 250 ng genomic DNA, equivalent to about 33,000 T cell genomes. Purified libraries were quantified with a Qubit 3.0 fluorometer, sized on a Bioanalyzer 2100, and re-quantified with the KAPA Library Quantification kit. Every immunoSEQ 96-well plate was sequenced on a dedicated single-read 150-cycle Illumina NextSeq 550 flow cell. As for the authors' bioinformatics: Because the immunoSEQ output held only junctional sequences and lacked quality scores, the filtering could not match the filtering applied to full-length reads. Sequences were annotated with PyIR, a Python wrapper for IgBLAST v1.9, and V/J genes and CDR3 were assigned using IMGT germline references. Reads were filtered out if the reads had weak V/J assignments (E-value above 1e-6), no CDR3, stop codons, out-of-frame junctions, or ambiguous translated residues. A V3J clonotype was defined by an identical inferred V gene, J gene, and CDR3 amino acid sequence. Percentage overlap between repertoires was calculated by dividing the number of shared unique clonotypes by the size of the smaller repertoire. Richness of each repertoire was evaluated using RTK rarefaction, the Chao1 estimator, and Recon v2.1 estimates of unobserved clonotypes. Generation probabilities were computed with OLGA for all TCRbeta clonotypes obtained by the gDNA method from several donors. Entries here come from immuneACCESS through TCRdb and include only in-frame sequences with V and J called. Some clones fail to appear in such tables; in the studies checked, an unresolved V gene covers under half of the shortfall, and the cause of the remainder is unknown. Clone size and V and J calls were adopted from that table, with D and trimming inferred from the DNA. In this sample the table shows approximately 980,000 clones, less than 85% of which occur a single time. Around 1.4% of the sample lies in the top ten.

The table lists this clone with a few counts. The antigen it recognizes is unknown. The sample holds no much larger clone one base away, and base qualities are not on file. This sequence was found in a man between 18 and 29 years old in good health. The sample comprised memory CD4+ T cells sorted from blood. In the paper's terms, the cell subset or site label means: CD45RA-negative fraction.

CDR3 sequence: CASSLETGGPQFF. The bases are TGTGCCAGCAGCTTGGAGACGGGAGGGCCTCAGTTCTTC. The rearranged chain carries TRBV5-6 and TRBJ2-1, with TRBD2 identical over 8 junction bases. Measured from the cysteine to the phenylalanine, the CDR3 is 13 residues long. Of all the DNA, just the CDR3 is kept, 39 bases in frame from base 1. Per the germline V gene, SGHDT is the CDR1 and YYEEEE is the CDR2. The germline V end is reduced by 0 bases and the J end by 13 bases; junction bases left unmatched: 6.